This T cell receptor (beta chain) was sequenced for a study of blood T cell repertoires in COVID-19. Germline V gives CDR1 LGHDT, CDR2 YNNKEL (reference sequence). V lost 5 bases to trimming and J lost 2 bases, with 13 bases between them. CDR3 length: 14 residues. Assay: immunoSEQ multiplex PCR; the TCRdb copy retains only in-frame clones and omits some. This sample has 110,000 or so clones, with about four fifths found just once. The origin of this receptor is a woman aged 40 to 55 with acute or convalescent COVID-19. The sequenced material came from peripheral blood. The chain has TRBV3-1 (or the pseudogene TRBV3-2) and TRBJ2-7, with D perhaps TRBD1 (6 bases). The CDR3 DNA reads as TGTGCCAGCAGCAGAACAGGGCTTCCCTACGAGCAGTACTTC. This encodes CASSRTGLPYEQYF.